This T cell receptor (beta chain) was sequenced in a study of shared clonotypes between healthy human individuals. The CDR3 has 15 residues. The V and J ends lost 0 bases and 3 bases respectively, with 13 bases between them. Germline CDR1 is SQVTM and CDR2 is ANQGSEA. Terminally differentiated effector memory CD45RA+ cells were left out of the naive CD8 fraction, which was CD45RO-negative and positively selected for CCR7. Deep-level settings were used for running the assay. Each replicate PCR on the sorted subsets used 150 to 200 ng DNA (around 30,000 T cell genomes). Sequenced by immunoSEQ multiplex PCR; TCRdb stores in-frame clones only, minus some. Counted here are about 680,000 clones, 90% to 95% occurring once; the ten biggest clones make up approximately 25%.

The chain uses TRBV29-1 and TRBJ2-3, with D perhaps TRBD2 (5 bases). The sample taken for sequencing was naive CD8+ T cells sorted from blood. The TCR originated in a man younger than 40 in good health. CDR3 nucleotides: TGCAGCGTTGAAGAAAGGGAGATAGAGACAGATACGCAGTATTTT. Translated: CSVEEREIETDTQYF.